This T cell receptor beta chain is from a study of T cell responses to AZD1222 COVID-19 vaccine. Some clones are missing from TCRdb's copy, which holds only in-frame ones; the method was immunoSEQ multiplex PCR. This table has over 100,000 clones, around 94% appearing once. Trimming at V came to 5 bases and at J to 5 bases, leaving 5 bases not matched to a gene. The germline gives CDR1 LNHDA, CDR2 SQIVND (reference sequence). The CDR3 sequence is 13 residues long. Concerning this clone itself: The antigen remains unidentified.

Overall study findings and caveats: Among spike-specific TCRs, nearly half reportedly target unmutated variant regions. Spike regions recognized by vaccine-associated CD4 TCRs spanned the protein, led by 160-218 and 743-854.

V is TRBV19 and J is TRBJ1-1; 7 nucleotides match TRBD1. The TCR originated in an adult in good health. The material sequenced was peripheral blood, taken on day 0 of AZD1222 vaccination. The CDR3 reads CASSADRETEAFF. In DNA form, the CDR3 reads TGTGCCAGTAGTGCCGACAGGGAAACTGAAGCTTTCTTT. Full variable domain (remainder filled in from reference TRBV19 and TRBJ1-1): DGGITQSPKYLFRKEGQNVTLSCEQNLNHDAMYWYRQDPGQGLRLIYYSQIVNDFQKGDIAEGYSVSREKKESFPLTVTSAQKNPTAFYLCASSADRETEAFFGQGTRLTVV.